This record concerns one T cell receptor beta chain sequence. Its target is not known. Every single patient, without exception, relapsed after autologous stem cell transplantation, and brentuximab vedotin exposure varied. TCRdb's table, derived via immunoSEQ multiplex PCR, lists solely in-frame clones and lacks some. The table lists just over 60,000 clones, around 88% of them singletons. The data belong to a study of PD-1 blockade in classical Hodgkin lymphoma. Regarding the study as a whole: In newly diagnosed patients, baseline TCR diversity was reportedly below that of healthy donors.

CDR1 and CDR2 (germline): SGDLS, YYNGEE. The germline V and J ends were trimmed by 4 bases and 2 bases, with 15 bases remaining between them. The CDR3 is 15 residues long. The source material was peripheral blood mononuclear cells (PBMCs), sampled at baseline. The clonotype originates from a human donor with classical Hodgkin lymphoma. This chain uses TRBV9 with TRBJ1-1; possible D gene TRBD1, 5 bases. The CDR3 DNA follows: TGTGCCAGCAGCTCGTTAGACAGTATCAACACTGAAGCTTTCTTT. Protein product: CASSSLDSINTEAFF.